This T cell receptor (beta chain) was captured in a study of memory CD4+ T cells and cytomegalovirus serostatus. The J segment lost 0 bases and the V segment lost 3 bases, leaving 9 bases of the junction unmatched. CDR3 length equals 17 residues. Looked up from germline, CDR1 is LNHDA and CDR2 is SQIVND (reference sequence). TCRdb's table, derived via immunoSEQ multiplex PCR, lists solely in-frame clones and lacks some. The profile shows 40,000 to 55,000 clones, around 80% of them singletons. Single viable CD3+CD4+CD8-CD45RO+ cells were sorted as the memory CD4+ T cells. The V gene is TRBV19, the J gene TRBJ1-1; 8 positions agree with TRBD1. Source material: memory CD4+ T cells from blood. This receptor was taken from an adult in good health and CMV-seronegative. The CDR3 sequence: CASSIGQGILMNTEAFF. CDR3 DNA: TGTGCCAGTAGTATTGGACAGGGAATATTAATGAACACTGAAGCTTTCTTT.